One and the same sample provided the 5 T cell receptor beta chains below, sequenced in a study of CXCR3-negative and CXCR3-positive naive CD8 T cells. The TRB libraries of cDNA were built by UMI-labeled 5' RACE. After re-calling the 5' RACE reads, TCRdb lists one entry per CDR3 protein, DNA absent. This sample's clone table lists 90,000 to 100,000 distinct CDR3 sequences. Overall study results and limits: The study found more hydrophobic TRB CDR3s in CXCR3-positive naive cells than in CXCR3-negative naive cells.

Their cognate antigens are unknown. The specimen sequenced was naive CXCR3+ CD8+ T cells from blood. Subset here: CD45RO-CCR7+CD27+CD95- naive CD8+ T cells expressing CXCR3 (TNR3+). The receptors shown here come from a human donor in good health. Some clones in this sample may be carry-over from other donors' samples.

The chain links TRBV10-1 to TRBJ2-3; no DNA is available, so the TRBD2 call from TCRdb remains unchecked. Germline lookup yields CDR1 WNHNN and CDR2 SYGVQD (reference sequence). CDR3 length: 15 residues. The CDR3 loop is CASSQLAGGTDTQYF.

V is TRBV7-3 and J is TRBJ2-7; TCRdb lists TRBD1, though no DNA is available to test this call. Per germline, CDR1 SGHTA and CDR2 FQGTGA. The CDR3 runs to 13 residues. The CDR3 sequence: CASSSGPYAEQYF.

V and J are TRBV27 and TRBJ2-1. Germline CDR1 is MNHEY and CDR2 is SMNVEV (reference sequence). The CDR3 spans 13 residues. The CDR3 loop reads CASTPSVHNEQFF.

The J gene is TRBJ1-2, the V gene TRBV29-1; lacking DNA, the TRBD1 call made by TCRdb goes unchecked. The CDR3 has 12 amino acids. Germline CDR1 reads SQVTM; CDR2 reads ANQGSEA. The CDR3 loop is CSVPQGSNGYTF. Drawing the rest from reference TRBV29-1 and TRBJ1-2, the complete variable domain is SAVISQKPSRDICQRGTSLTIQCQVDSQVTMMFWYRQQPGQSLTLIATANQGSEATYESGFVIDKFPISRPNLTFSTLTVSNMSPEDSSIYLCSVPQGSNGYTFGSGTRLTVV.

The chain is built from TRBV4-2 and TRBJ2-2; the TCRdb call, TRBD2, lacks DNA for checking. Germline loops: CDR1 LGHNA, CDR2 YNFKEQ. This CDR3 has 16 residues. CDR3 sequence: CASSRPSGGETGELFF.